This is a list of T cell receptor beta chains from one sample in a study of T cells expressing NK-cell markers. TCRdb re-called the 5' RACE reads and gives one entry per CDR3 protein, without DNA. The sample has 250,000 to 300,000 distinct CDR3 sequences. Sequenced input: blood T cells: a sorted CD56 or NKG2C T cell subset, CD4+ or CD8+ T cells, or bulk PBMC T cells (not recorded which). These receptors originate from a woman between 18 and 69 years old in good health. The CDR3 runs from the conserved cysteine through the conserved F or W.

V gene	J gene	CDR3 protein
TRBV20-1	TRBJ2-2	CSASPGTTIGELFF
TRBV19	TRBJ2-1	CASSFGTSGSASYNEQFF
TRBV7-2	TRBJ2-5	CASSLLRGPQETQYF
TRBV25-1	TRBJ2-3	CASSNTGGTDTQYF
TRBV20-1	TRBJ2-7	CSAEGSGRIVQYF
TRBV5-1	TRBJ2-7	CASSHRDGPSEQYF
TRBV13	TRBJ1-2	CASSSRAEEYGYTF
TRBV11-3	TRBJ2-1	CASSPGTNHNEQFF
TRBV9	TRBJ2-1	CASTPESSYNEQFF
TRBV12-3/TRBV12-4	TRBJ1-4	CASSLQGVDEKLFF
TRBV27	TRBJ2-1	CASSLGQGGEQFF
TRBV20-1	TRBJ2-4	CSASSRDRAKNIQYF
TRBV7-9	TRBJ2-6	CASSLERGGANVLTF
TRBV18	TRBJ2-7	CASSSIQGARRYEQYF
TRBV27	TRBJ1-1	CASSQARDAGAAFF
TRBV29-1	TRBJ2-5	CSVSIQETQYF
TRBV2	TRBJ1-2	CASLAGADYGYTF
TRBV5-1	TRBJ2-7	CASSLSRVDEQYF
TRBV2	TRBJ2-1	CASSEASPSYNEQFF
TRBV29-1	TRBJ2-7	CSVVQAYEQYF
TRBV6-2/TRBV6-3	TRBJ2-7	CASSYFIWLAGAGEQYF
TRBV5-1	TRBJ2-3	CASSPGWLSGGTDTQYF
TRBV10-3	TRBJ2-5	CAISDRKGQETQYF
TRBV7-9	TRBJ1-1	CASSLTHDVEAFF
TRBV7-3	TRBJ2-5	CASSFSFQETQYF
TRBV7-2	TRBJ2-1	CASSLGQPRSNEQFF
TRBV19	TRBJ1-5	CASSKQDGYQPQHF
TRBV20-1	TRBJ1-1	CSARDRVGTEAFF
TRBV5-1	TRBJ1-1	CASRDATEAFF
TRBV18	TRBJ1-2	CASSPDSNYGYTF
TRBV5-1	TRBJ2-5	CASSLLTGAWETQYF
TRBV12-5	TRBJ1-6	CASGRDVGNSPLHF
TRBV9	TRBJ2-1	CASSPPTRRGNEQFF
TRBV12-3/TRBV12-4	TRBJ1-2	CASSGGLPYGYTF
TRBV7-2	TRBJ1-2	CASSSVHGQGLDGYTF
TRBV4-1	TRBJ1-6	CASSQERGDSYNSPLHF
TRBV4-3	TRBJ1-2	CASSQQQGLLGGYTF
TRBV20-1	TRBJ2-3	CSATRGLVQGQYF
TRBV7-2	TRBJ2-5	CASSSTWTGLETQYF
TRBV19	TRBJ1-4	CASSRQGRTNEKLFF
TRBV19	TRBJ2-7	CASSKAGQGANEQYF
TRBV5-1	TRBJ2-2	CASSPVSRNTGELFF
TRBV7-2	TRBJ2-7	CASSLFSGMAYEQYF
TRBV4-3	TRBJ1-6	CASSQGPDNSPLHF
TRBV7-3	TRBJ2-7	CASSQDRRDEQYF
TRBV28	TRBJ2-5	CASNRGFQETQYF
TRBV5-1	TRBJ2-1	CASTAASGTRYNEQFF
TRBV2	TRBJ2-4	CASSDSGRANIQYF
TRBV10-3	TRBJ2-6	CAIRSGIGTGFSGANVLTF